Following are 5 T cell receptor beta chains from one sample sequenced in a study of monozygotic twins with inflammatory bowel disease. From its re-call of the 5' RACE reads, TCRdb lists each CDR3 protein once, without DNA. Seen in this sample are around 230,000 distinct CDR3 sequences; the ten most common clones hold approximately 1.5%. The specimen was blood. The receptor source for this set is a human donor with ulcerative colitis or Crohn's disease, or a healthy co-twin of an affected twin (not recorded which).

The chain combines TRBV10-3 with TRBJ2-1; TCRdb's D gene call, TRBD1, goes unchecked for lack of DNA. The germline V gene has CDR1 ENHRY and CDR2 SYGVKD. The CDR3 totals 16 residues. CDR3 sequence reads: CAISLRGVGARDEQFF.

V gene TRBV10-3 combines with J gene TRBJ2-7; TCRdb designates TRBD1, a call that cannot be tested without DNA. The CDR3 length is 13 residues. The V gene's germline CDR1 is ENHRY and CDR2 SYGVKD. The CDR3 sequence: CAINADRDYEQYF.

V gene TRBV9 combines with J gene TRBJ1-2. Germline V CDR1 and CDR2: SGDLS, YYNGEE. The CDR3 has 15 amino acids. CDR3 amino acids: CASSVDGSHSYGYTF. The variable domain in full, completed from reference TRBV9 and TRBJ1-2, reads DSGVTQTPKHLITATGQRVTLRCSPRSGDLSVYWYQQSLDQGLQFLIQYYNGEERAKGNILERFSAQQFPDLHSELNLSSLELGDSALYFCASSVDGSHSYGYTFGSGTRLTVV.

V usage is TRBV3-1 and J usage is TRBJ1-2; as DNA is missing, the TRBD1 call by TCRdb cannot be tested. CDR1 and CDR2 from the germline V gene are LGHDT and YNNKEL (reference sequence). There are 15 residues in the CDR3. CDR3 in amino acids: CASSPQGQVNYGYTF.

The chain employs TRBV7-9 and TRBJ2-5. Germline V lookup: CDR1 SEHNR, CDR2 FQNEAQ (reference sequence). There are 13 residues in the CDR3. The CDR3 protein is CASSSTERETQYF.